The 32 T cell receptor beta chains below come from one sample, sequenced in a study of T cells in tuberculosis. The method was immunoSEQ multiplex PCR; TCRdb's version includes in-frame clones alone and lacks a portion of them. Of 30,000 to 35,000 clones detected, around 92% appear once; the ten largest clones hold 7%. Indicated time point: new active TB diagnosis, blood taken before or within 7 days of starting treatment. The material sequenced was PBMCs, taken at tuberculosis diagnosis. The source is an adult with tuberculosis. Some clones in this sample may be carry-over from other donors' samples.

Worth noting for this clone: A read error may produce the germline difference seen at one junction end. CDR3 loop: CASSTTGQGAKYGYTF. The DNA of the CDR3 is TGTGCCAGTAGTACCACGGGACAGGGGGCTAAGTATGGCTACACCTTC. This chain joins TRBV19 and TRBJ1-2, with 12 positions matching TRBD1. The CDR3 has 16 amino acids. Germline V gene data show CDR1 as LNHDA and CDR2 as SQIVND (reference sequence).

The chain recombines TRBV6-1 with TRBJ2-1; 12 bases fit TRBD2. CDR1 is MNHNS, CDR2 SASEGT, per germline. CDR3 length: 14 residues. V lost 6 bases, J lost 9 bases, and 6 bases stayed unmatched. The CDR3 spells CASRRLAGDSEQFF. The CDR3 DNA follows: TGTGCCAGCAGGCGACTAGCGGGGGACAGTGAGCAGTTCTTC.

This chain's CDR3 is CASSATTGSTDTQYF. CDR3 bases: TGTGCCAGCAGTGCGACGACAGGATCCACAGATACGCAGTATTTT. The chain joins TRBV2 to TRBJ2-3; a possible D gene is TRBD1 (6 bases). Trimming shortened V by 4 bases and J by 2 bases, and 13 bases separated the two germline ends. Germline values: CDR1 SNHLY, CDR2 FYNNEI. CDR3 size: 15 residues.

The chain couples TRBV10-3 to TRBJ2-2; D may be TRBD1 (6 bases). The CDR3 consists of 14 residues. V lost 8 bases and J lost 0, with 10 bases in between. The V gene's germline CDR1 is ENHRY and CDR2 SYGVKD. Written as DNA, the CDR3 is TGTGCCATCTGGCAGGGGTCGAACACCGGGGAGCTGTTTTTT. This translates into CAIWQGSNTGELFF.

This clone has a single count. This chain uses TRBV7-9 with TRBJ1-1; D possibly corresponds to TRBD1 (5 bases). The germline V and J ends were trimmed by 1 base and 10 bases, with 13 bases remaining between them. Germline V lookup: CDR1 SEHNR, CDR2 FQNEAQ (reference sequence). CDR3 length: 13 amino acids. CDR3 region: CASSLEGKGLAFF. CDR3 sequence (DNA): TGTGCCAGCAGCTTAGAGGGGAAGGGTTTAGCTTTCTTT.

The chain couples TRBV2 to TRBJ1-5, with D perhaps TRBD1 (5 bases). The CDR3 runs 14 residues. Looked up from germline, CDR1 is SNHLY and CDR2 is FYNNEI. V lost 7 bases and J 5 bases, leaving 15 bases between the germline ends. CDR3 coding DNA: TGTGCCAGCAAGCTGTTCTGGGGGGATCAGCCCCAGCATTTT. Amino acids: CASKLFWGDQPQHF.

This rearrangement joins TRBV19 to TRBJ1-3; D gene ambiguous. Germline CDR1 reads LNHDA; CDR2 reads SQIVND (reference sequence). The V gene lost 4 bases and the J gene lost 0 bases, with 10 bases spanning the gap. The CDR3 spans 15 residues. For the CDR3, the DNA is TGTGCCAGTAGTACTATGGGCGTCTCTGGAAACACCATATATTTT. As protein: CASSTMGVSGNTIYF.

CDR3 region: CASSLRGGSTDTQYF. CDR3 coding DNA: TGTGCCAGCAGTCTTCGGGGGGGGAGCACAGATACGCAGTATTTT. The V and J genes are TRBV6-5 and TRBJ2-3; TRBD2 matches at 8 bases. With 5 bases clipped from V and 0 bases from J, the junction kept 4 bases outside the gene matches. Per germline, CDR1 MNHEY and CDR2 SVGAGI. The CDR3 is 15 residues long.

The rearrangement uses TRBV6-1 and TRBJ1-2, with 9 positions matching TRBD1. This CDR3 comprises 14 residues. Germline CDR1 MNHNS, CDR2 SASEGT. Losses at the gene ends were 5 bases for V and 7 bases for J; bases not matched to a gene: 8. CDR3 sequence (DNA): TGTGCCAGCAGTTCGACAGGGGGTCATCTTGGCTACACCTTC. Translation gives CASSSTGGHLGYTF.

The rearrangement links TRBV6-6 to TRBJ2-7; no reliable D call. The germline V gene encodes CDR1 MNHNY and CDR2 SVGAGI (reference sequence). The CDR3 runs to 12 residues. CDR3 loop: CATGPPTYEQYF. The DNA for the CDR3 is TGTGCTACCGGTCCTCCCACCTACGAGCAGTACTTC.

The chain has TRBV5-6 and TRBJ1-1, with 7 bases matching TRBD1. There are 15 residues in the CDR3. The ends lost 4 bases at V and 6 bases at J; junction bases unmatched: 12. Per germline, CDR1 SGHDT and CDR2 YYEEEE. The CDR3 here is CASSAYRGPFAEAFF. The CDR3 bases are TGTGCCAGCAGCGCGTACAGGGGACCCTTCGCTGAAGCTTTCTTT.

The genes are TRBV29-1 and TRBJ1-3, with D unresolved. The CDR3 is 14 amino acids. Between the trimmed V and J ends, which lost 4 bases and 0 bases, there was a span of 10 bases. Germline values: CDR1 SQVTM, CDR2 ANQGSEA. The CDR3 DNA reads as TGCAGCGTTGTTGTCCAGGACTCTGGAAACACCATATATTTT. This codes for CSVVVQDSGNTIYF.

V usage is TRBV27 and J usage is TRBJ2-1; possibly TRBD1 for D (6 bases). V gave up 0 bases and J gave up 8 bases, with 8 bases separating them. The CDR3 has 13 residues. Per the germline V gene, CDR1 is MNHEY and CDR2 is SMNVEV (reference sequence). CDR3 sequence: CASSLSGAYEQFF. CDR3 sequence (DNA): TGTGCCAGCAGTTTATCGGGGGCCTATGAGCAGTTCTTC.

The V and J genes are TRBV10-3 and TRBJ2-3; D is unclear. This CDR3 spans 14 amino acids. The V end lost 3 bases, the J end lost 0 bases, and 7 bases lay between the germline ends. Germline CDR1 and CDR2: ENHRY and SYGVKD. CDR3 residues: CAISDGRSTDTQYF. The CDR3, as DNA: TGTGCCATCAGTGACGGTCGTAGCACAGATACGCAGTATTTT.

Here the CDR3 DNA reads TGTGCCAGTAGTCCACAGACAGGGCGGTACGAGCAGTACTTC. Translation: CASSPQTGRYEQYF. The chain combines TRBV19 with TRBJ2-7, with TRBD1 matching 7 bases. The CDR3 contains 14 residues. Losses at the gene ends were 5 bases for V and 4 bases for J; bases not matched to a gene: 8. Germline-derived CDR1 and CDR2 are LNHDA and SQIVND (reference sequence).

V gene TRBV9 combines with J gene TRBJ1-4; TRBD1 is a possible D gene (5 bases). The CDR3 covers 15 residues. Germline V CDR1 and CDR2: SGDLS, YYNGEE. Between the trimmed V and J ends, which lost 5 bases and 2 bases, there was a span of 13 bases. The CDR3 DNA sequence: TGTGCCAGCAGTATGGGGGGGTCCACTAATGAAAAACTGTTTTTT. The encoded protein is CASSMGGSTNEKLFF.

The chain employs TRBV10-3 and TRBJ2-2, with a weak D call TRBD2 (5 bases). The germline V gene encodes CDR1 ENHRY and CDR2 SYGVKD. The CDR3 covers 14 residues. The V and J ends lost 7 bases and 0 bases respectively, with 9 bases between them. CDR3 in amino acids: CAIMRGTNTGELFF. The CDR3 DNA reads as TGTGCCATCATGAGAGGGACGAACACCGGGGAGCTGTTTTTT.

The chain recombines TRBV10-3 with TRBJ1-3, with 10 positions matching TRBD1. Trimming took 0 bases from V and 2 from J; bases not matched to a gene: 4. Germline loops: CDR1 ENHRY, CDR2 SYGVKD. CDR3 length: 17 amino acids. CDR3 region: CAISESGTGAAGNTIYF. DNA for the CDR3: TGTGCCATCAGTGAGTCTGGGACAGGGGCGGCTGGAAACACCATATATTTT.

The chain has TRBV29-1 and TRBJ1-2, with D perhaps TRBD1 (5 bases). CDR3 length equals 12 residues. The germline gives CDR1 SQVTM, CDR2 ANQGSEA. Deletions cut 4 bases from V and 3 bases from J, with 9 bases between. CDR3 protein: CSVAWGDYGYTF. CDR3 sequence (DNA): TGCAGCGTTGCTTGGGGCGACTATGGCTACACCTTC. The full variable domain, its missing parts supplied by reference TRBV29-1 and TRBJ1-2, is SAVISQKPSRDICQRGTSLTIQCQVDSQVTMMFWYRQQPGQSLTLIATANQGSEATYESGFVIDKFPISRPNLTFSTLTVSNMSPEDSSIYLCSVAWGDYGYTFGSGTRLTVV.

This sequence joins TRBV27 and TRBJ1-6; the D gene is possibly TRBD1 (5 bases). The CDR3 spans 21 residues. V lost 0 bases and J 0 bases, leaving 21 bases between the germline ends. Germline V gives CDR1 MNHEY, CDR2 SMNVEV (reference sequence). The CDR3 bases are TGTGCCAGCAGTTTATCGCCTACAGGATCCATCTTCGGCTCCTATAATTCACCCCTCCACTTT. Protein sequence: CASSLSPTGSIFGSYNSPLHF.

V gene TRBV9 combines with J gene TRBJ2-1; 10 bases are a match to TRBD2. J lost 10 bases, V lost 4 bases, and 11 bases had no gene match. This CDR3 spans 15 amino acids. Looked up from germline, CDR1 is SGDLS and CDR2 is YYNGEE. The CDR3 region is CASSPRTSGGDEQFF. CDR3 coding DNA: TGTGCCAGCAGCCCCCGGACCAGCGGGGGGGACGAGCAGTTCTTC.

In nucleotides, the CDR3 is TGTGCCAGCAGCCAAGAACCCCAGCGGGGGTCCCCCTACGAGCAGTACTTC. It codes for CASSQEPQRGSPYEQYF. This chain connects TRBV4-2 to TRBJ2-7, with 8 bases aligning to TRBD2. V shed 0 bases, J shed 2 bases, and the junction held 9 bases outside the gene matches. This CDR3 is built from 17 residues. The germline gives CDR1 LGHNA, CDR2 YNFKEQ.

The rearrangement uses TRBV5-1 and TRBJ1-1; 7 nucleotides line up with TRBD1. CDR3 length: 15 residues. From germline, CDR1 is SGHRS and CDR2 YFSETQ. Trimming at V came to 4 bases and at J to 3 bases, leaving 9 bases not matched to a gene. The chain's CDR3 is CASSLRTGDYTEAFF. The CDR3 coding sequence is TGCGCCAGCAGCCTAAGGACAGGAGACTACACTGAAGCTTTCTTT.

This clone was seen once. CDR3 in amino acids: CASSSDRSTEAFF. The CDR3 DNA reads TGTGCCAGCAGTTCGGACAGGTCCACTGAAGCTTTCTTT. The chain links TRBV2 to TRBJ1-1; the match to TRBD1 covers 7 bases. J gave up 4 bases and V 5 bases, and 4 bases lay outside the gene matches. In germline, CDR1 is SNHLY, CDR2 FYNNEI. The length of the CDR3 is 13 residues.

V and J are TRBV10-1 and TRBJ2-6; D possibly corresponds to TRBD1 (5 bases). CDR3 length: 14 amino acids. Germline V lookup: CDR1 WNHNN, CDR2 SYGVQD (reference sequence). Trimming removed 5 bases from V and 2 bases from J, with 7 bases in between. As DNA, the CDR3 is TGCGCCAGCAGTTCCAGGGCTGGGGCCAACGTCCTGACTTTC. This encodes CASSSRAGANVLTF.

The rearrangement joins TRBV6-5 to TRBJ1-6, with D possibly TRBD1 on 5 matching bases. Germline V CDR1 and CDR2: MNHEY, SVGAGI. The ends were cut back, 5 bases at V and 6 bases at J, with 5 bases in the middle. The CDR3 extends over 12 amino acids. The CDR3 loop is CASSQGNSPLHF. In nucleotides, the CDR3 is TGTGCCAGCAGTCAGGGTAATTCACCCCTCCACTTT.

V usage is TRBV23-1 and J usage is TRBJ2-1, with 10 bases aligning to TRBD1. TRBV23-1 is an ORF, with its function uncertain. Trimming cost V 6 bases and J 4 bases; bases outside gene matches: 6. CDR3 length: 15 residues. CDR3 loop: CASSLRDRGYNEQFF. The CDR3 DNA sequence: TGCGCCAGCAGCCTACGGGACAGGGGTTACAATGAGCAGTTCTTC.

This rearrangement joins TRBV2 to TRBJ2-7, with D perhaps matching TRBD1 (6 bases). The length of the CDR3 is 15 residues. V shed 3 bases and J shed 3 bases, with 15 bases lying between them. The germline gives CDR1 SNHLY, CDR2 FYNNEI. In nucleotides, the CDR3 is TGTGCCAGCAGTGAGAGGGGGTTAGGATTCTACGAGCAGTACTTC. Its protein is CASSERGLGFYEQYF.

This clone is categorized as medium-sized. The CDR3 coding sequence is TGTGCCAGCAGCACAACCGGAGGCTACAATGAGCAGTTCTTC. Translated: CASSTTGGYNEQFF. This chain joins TRBV7-3 and TRBJ2-1, with D possibly TRBD2 on 5 matching bases. Trimming took off 5 bases at V and 3 bases at J, with 11 bases between the two ends. This CDR3 comprises 14 residues. Germline values: CDR1 SGHTA, CDR2 FQGTGA.

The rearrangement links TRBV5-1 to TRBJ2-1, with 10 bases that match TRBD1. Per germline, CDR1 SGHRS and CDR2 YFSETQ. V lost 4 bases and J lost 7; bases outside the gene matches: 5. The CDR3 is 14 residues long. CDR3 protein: CASSGRQGANEQFF. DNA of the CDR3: TGCGCCAGCAGCGGTAGACAGGGGGCAAATGAGCAGTTCTTC.

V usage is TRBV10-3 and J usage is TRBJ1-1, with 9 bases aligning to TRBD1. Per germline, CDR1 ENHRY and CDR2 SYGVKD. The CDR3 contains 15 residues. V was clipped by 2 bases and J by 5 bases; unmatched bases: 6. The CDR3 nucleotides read TGTGCCATCAGTGAGCCCCCCGGGACAGGGACTGAAGCTTTCTTT. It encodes CAISEPPGTGTEAFF.

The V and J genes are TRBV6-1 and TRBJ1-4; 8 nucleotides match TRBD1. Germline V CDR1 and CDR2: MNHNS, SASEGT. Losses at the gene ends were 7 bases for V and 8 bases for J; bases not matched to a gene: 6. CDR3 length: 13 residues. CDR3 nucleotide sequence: TGTGCCAGCATGGGACAGGCCAGCGAAAAACTGTTTTTT. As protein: CASMGQASEKLFF.